The clone carrying this T cell receptor beta chain occurred many times. The antigen remains undetermined. Read data end 3 residues before the CDR3 end; the end is taken from the germline J gene. The data originate from a study of T cell clonality in common variable immunodeficiency. Study-wide points: TCRbeta clonality was increased in CVID versus healthy controls. Fewer TCRbeta clones were shared among CVID subjects than controls. Authors noted CVID clonality's cause needs subpopulation repertoire sequencing.

The CDR3 is 15 residues long. Germline CDR1 and CDR2: SGHNT and YYREEE (reference sequence). The V segment lost 4 bases and the J segment 3 bases; nucleotides outside the gene matches: 6. CVID and control samples used equivalent genomic DNA input. Data came from immunoSEQ multiplex PCR; TCRdb stores just in-frame clones and leaves some out. This repertoire holds tens of thousands of clones, and none appear only once. The chain links TRBV5-4 to TRBJ2-1; 8 nucleotides match TRBD1. The clonotype comes from a person between 18 and 70 years old in good health. What was sequenced was peripheral blood mononuclear cells. The CDR3 bases that were read are TGTGCCAGCAGCGTAGGACAGGGATACTACAATGAG. It is translated as CASSVGQGYYNE. The full CDR3 is CASSVGQGYYNEQFF.